This T cell receptor beta chain came from a study of T-cell memory formation after mild COVID-19. This CDR3 is 15 amino acids long. The germline CDR1 and CDR2 sequences are SGHKS and YYEKEE (reference sequence). With 5 bases removed from V and 1 base from J, the gap between germline ends came to 15 bases. Each CDR3 protein is one row after TCRdb ran MiXCR on the 5' RACE reads. The sample shows about 13,000 distinct CDR3 sequences, 16% of them seen only once. Regarding the study as a whole: Some SARS-CoV-2-responding clones were already detected in memory before infection.

This clonotype was detected only once. No antigen is known for it. This chain uses TRBV5-5 with TRBJ2-5; no reliable D call. This sequence originates from a man aged 18 to 29 who had mild COVID-19 (a few samples of this study predate the infection). Cell type and time point are not known. What was sequenced was PBMCs or a T cell subset sorted from them (not recorded which). The CDR3 reads CASSTPGRSQETQYF. CDR3 sequence (DNA): TGTGCCAGCAGTACCCCCGGGCGGTCCCAAGAGACCCAGTACTTC.